Below, 23 T cell receptor beta chains from the same sample are listed, as sequenced in a study of T-cell memory formation after mild COVID-19. Via MiXCR, TCRdb re-called the 5' RACE reads, giving one row per CDR3 protein. The sample holds 350,000 to 500,000 distinct CDR3 sequences, about a sixth seen once. Sequences were obtained from PBMCs or a T cell subset sorted from them (not recorded which). Receptors were obtained from a man aged 18 to 29 who had mild COVID-19 (a few samples of this study predate the infection). Cell type and time point are not known.

The chain has TRBV10-3 and TRBJ2-5; D not resolved. V was pared by 2 bases and J by 5 bases, with 12 bases between. This CDR3 is built from 14 residues. The germline CDR1 and CDR2 sequences are ENHRY and SYGVKD. CDR3 sequence: CAISEQERRETQYF. CDR3 in DNA: TGTGCCATCAGTGAGCAAGAGCGACGGGAGACCCAGTACTTC.

Note on this clonotype: It is unclear where the CDR3 begins or ends on the DNA, so no DNA is shown, and the CDR3 is as TCRdb lists it. The V and J genes are TRBV6-2 or TRBV6-3 and TRBJ2-1. The CDR3 has 12 residues if both end residues are counted. CDR1 is MNHEY, CDR2 SVGEGT, per germline. CDR3 sequence reads: CASSSSYTEQFF.

This clonotype was detected a few times. The chain is built from TRBV20-1 and TRBJ2-7; D is unclear. This CDR3 has 11 residues. V lost 6 bases to trimming and J lost 7 bases, with 13 bases between them. Germline CDR1 DFQATT, CDR2 SNEGSKA (reference sequence). The CDR3 spells CSARQDGEQYV. In DNA form, the CDR3 reads TGCAGTGCACGGCAAGATGGGGAGCAGTACGTC.

This clonotype turned up a few times. The rearrangement links TRBV28 to TRBJ2-5; D possibly corresponds to TRBD1 (6 bases). Germline V gene data show CDR1 as MDHEN and CDR2 as SYDVKM. There are 13 residues in the CDR3. Trimming pared 5 bases from V and 5 bases from J, leaving 12 bases between. The chain's CDR3 is CASSTGNMETQYF. In nucleotides, the CDR3 is TGTGCCAGCAGTACAGGGAATATGGAGACCCAGTACTTC.

The chain recombines TRBV7-2 with TRBJ2-5; perhaps TRBD1 as D (6 bases). Germline CDR1 and CDR2: SGHTA and FQGNSA. Trimming pared 5 bases from V and 0 bases from J, leaving 10 bases between. The CDR3 covers 14 residues. In DNA form, the CDR3 reads TGTGCCAGCAGCCCCCAGGGGTACCAAGAGACCCAGTACTTC. Translation: CASSPQGYQETQYF. The complete variable domain, with remaining parts taken from reference TRBV7-2 and TRBJ2-5, reads GAGVSQSPSNKVTEKGKDVELRCDPISGHTALYWYRQSLGQGLEFLIYFQGNSAPDKSGLPSDRFSAERTGGSVSTLTIQRTQQEDSAVYLCASSPQGYQETQYFGPGTRLLVL.

This chain joins TRBV7-9 and TRBJ2-5, with TRBD1 matching 7 bases. The length of the CDR3 is 16 residues. V dropped 6 bases and J dropped 0; count of bases not matched to a gene: 10. Germline assignment: CDR1 SEHNR and CDR2 FQNEAQ (reference sequence). The CDR3 here is CASRGDRPSYQETQYF. In nucleotides, the CDR3 is TGTGCCAGCAGGGGGGACAGACCCTCCTACCAAGAGACCCAGTACTTC. Full variable domain (remainder filled in from reference TRBV7-9 and TRBJ2-5): DTGVSQNPRHKITKRGQNVTFRCDPISEHNRLYWYRQTLGQGPEFLTYFQNEAQLEKSRLLSDRFSAERPKGSFSTLEIQRTEQGDSAMYLCASRGDRPSYQETQYFGPGTRLLVL.

This clonotype was seen more than once but under ten times. The chain has TRBV6-5 and TRBJ1-1; D not certain. CDR1 and CDR2 (germline): MNHEY, SVGAGI. Trimming cost V 6 bases and J 4 bases, with 12 bases left between them. CDR3 length: 13 residues. The CDR3 reads CASSGGWVTEAFF. The CDR3 region has the DNA TGTGCCAGCAGCGGCGGGTGGGTCACTGAAGCTTTCTTT.

The chain joins TRBV7-2 to TRBJ1-2; 8 bases are a match to TRBD1. From germline, CDR1 is SGHTA and CDR2 FQGNSA. Trimming at V came to 5 bases and at J to 4 bases, leaving 12 bases not matched to a gene. The CDR3 totals 16 residues. The CDR3 loop is CASSPESGGLTYGYTF. The CDR3 bases are TGTGCCAGCAGCCCGGAGTCAGGGGGCCTGACCTATGGCTACACCTTC.

This clonotype has a handful of counts. The V call is TRBV3-1, the J call TRBJ2-1; D call uncertain. The germline CDR1 and CDR2 sequences are LGHDT and YNNKEL (reference sequence). The CDR3 has 13 amino acids. Trimming took 0 bases from V and 6 from J, leaving 6 bases between them. CDR3: CASSQEFGNEQFF. CDR3 nucleotides: TGTGCCAGCAGCCAAGAGTTTGGCAATGAGCAGTTCTTC.

This clonotype was observed a few times. The chain carries TRBV6-6 and TRBJ2-5; the match to TRBD1 covers 8 bases. This CDR3 comprises 17 residues. Germline V gene data show CDR1 as MNHNY and CDR2 as SVGAGI (reference sequence). J gave up 2 bases and V 6 bases, and 14 bases lay outside the gene matches. In DNA form, the CDR3 reads TGTGCCAGCAGCAGATCCGGGACAGGTGGGCCGCAAGAGACCCAGTACTTC. The encoded protein is CASSRSGTGGPQETQYF.

This clonotype was seen only a few times. The V call is TRBV9, the J call TRBJ2-1; D is possibly TRBD2 (6 bases). CDR3 size: 15 residues. The germline CDR1 and CDR2 sequences are SGDLS and YYNGEE. Trimming cost V 3 bases and J 0 bases, with 10 bases left between them. The CDR3 coding sequence is TGTGCCAGCAGCGACTCGGGGGACTCCTACAATGAGCAGTTCTTC. Translating it yields CASSDSGDSYNEQFF.

The chain recombines TRBV5-1 with TRBJ2-5; D uncertain. This CDR3 region has 14 residues. CDR1 is SGHRS, CDR2 YFSETQ, per germline. V dropped 0 bases and J dropped 0 bases, with 6 bases sitting between them. CDR3 DNA sequence: TGCGCCAGCAGCTTGGTGTCTTACCAAGAGACCCAGTACTTC. Amino acids: CASSLVSYQETQYF.

This clonotype was observed a few times. The chain couples TRBV9 to TRBJ2-3; no clear D gene. The V end was cut by 0 bases, the J end by 4 bases, with 6 bases between. CDR1 is SGDLS and CDR2 is YYNGEE in the germline V gene. The CDR3 consists of 13 residues. CDR3 sequence reads: CASSVAGSDTQYF. The CDR3 bases are TGTGCCAGCAGCGTAGCCGGGTCAGATACGCAGTATTTT.

The J gene is TRBJ1-2, the V gene TRBV7-9; the D gene is possibly TRBD1 (5 bases). Trimming removed 4 bases at V and 0 bases at J, with 15 bases between. CDR1 SEHNR and CDR2 FQNEAQ come from the germline V gene (reference sequence). The length of the CDR3 is 16 residues. In nucleotides, the CDR3 is TGTGCCAGCAGCTCCGGGCGCAGGGCAGCTAACTATGGCTACACCTTC. This codes for CASSSGRRAANYGYTF.

In this sample, this clonotype turned up a few times. The chain joins TRBV2 to TRBJ2-2; a possible D gene is TRBD1 (6 bases). The CDR3 has 15 residues. Germline values: CDR1 SNHLY, CDR2 FYNNEI. V was cut by 4 bases and J by 1 base, with 10 bases left in between. The CDR3 reads CASSGFRGNTGELFF. For the CDR3, the DNA is TGTGCCAGCAGTGGGTTCAGGGGGAACACCGGGGAGCTGTTTTTT.

This clonotype appeared many times. The chain is built from TRBV9 and TRBJ1-1, with 10 bases that match TRBD1. Germline V gene data show CDR1 as SGDLS and CDR2 as YYNGEE. The V and J ends lost 0 bases and 3 bases, in that order; junction bases with no gene match: 5. The CDR3 runs 16 residues. The CDR3 protein is CASSVEDRGWDTEAFF. CDR3 coding DNA: TGTGCCAGCAGCGTAGAGGACAGGGGGTGGGACACTGAAGCTTTCTTT.

This clonotype has only a few counts. The chain is built from TRBV3-1 and TRBJ2-5, with 8 positions matching TRBD2. Germline loops: CDR1 LGHDT, CDR2 YNNKEL (reference sequence). V lost 1 base and J lost 3; bases outside the gene matches: 7. This CDR3 region has 16 residues. The DNA for the CDR3 is TGTGCCAGCAGCCAAGCACCGGGGGGGCGGAAAGAGACCCAGTACTTC. It is translated as CASSQAPGGRKETQYF.

This clonotype was seen only a few times. V usage is TRBV6-1 and J usage is TRBJ2-7, with a tentative D call TRBD2 (5 bases). The CDR3 totals 15 residues. From germline, CDR1 is MNHNS and CDR2 SASEGT. Trimming left V 4 bases short and J 1 base short, with 14 bases between. CDR3 protein: CASSVELVVSYEQYV. The CDR3 region has the DNA TGTGCCAGCAGTGTTGAACTAGTTGTGTCCTACGAGCAGTACGTC.

The chain employs TRBV12-3 or TRBV12-4 and TRBJ2-7; D gene unclear. Trimming left V 6 bases short and J 3 bases short, with 9 bases between. The CDR3 totals 12 residues. The DNA of the CDR3 is TGTGCCAGCAGCCCCATGGGCTACGAGCAGTACTTC. Translated, it gives CASSPMGYEQYF.

J is TRBJ2-3 and V is TRBV20-1; tentatively, D is TRBD2 (7 bases). The V end lost 6 bases, the J end lost 6 bases, and 22 bases lay between the germline ends. Germline lookup yields CDR1 DFQATT and CDR2 SNEGSKA (reference sequence). The CDR3 spans 15 residues. The chain's CDR3 is CSALTSWGREDTQYF. The CDR3 nucleotides are TGCAGTGCCCTCACTAGCTGGGGGCGGGAGGATACGCAGTATTTT.

This clonotype showed up just a few times. The V call is TRBV7-9, the J call TRBJ1-1; D is ambiguous. The CDR3 has 12 residues. CDR1 is SEHNR, CDR2 FQNEAQ, per germline (reference sequence). Trimming took off 7 bases at V and 9 bases at J, with 15 bases between the two ends. In nucleotides, the CDR3 is TGTGCCAGCACCTCCGAGGGCTTGAAAGCTTTCTTT. It encodes CASTSEGLKAFF.

This clonotype appeared a few times. The J gene is TRBJ1-2, the V gene TRBV12-3 or TRBV12-4; D is possibly TRBD1 (5 bases). The CDR3 spans 13 residues. Trimming pared 6 bases from V and 7 bases from J, leaving 15 bases between. CDR3 amino acids: CASSPGVAAGYTF. The CDR3 DNA is TGTGCCAGCAGCCCGGGGGTAGCGGCTGGCTACACCTTC.

The gene calls are TRBV25-1 and TRBJ2-3, with 10 bases matching TRBD2. The V gene end was trimmed by 0 bases and the J gene end by 5 bases; junction bases not matched to a gene: 5. Germline V gene sequence: CDR1 MGHDK, CDR2 SYGVNS. The CDR3 is 16 amino acids. The CDR3 DNA sequence: TGTGCCAGCAGTGAATACAGCGGGGGGGCGGGAGATACGCAGTATTTT. Its translation is CASSEYSGGAGDTQYF.